These 25 T cell receptor beta chains were sequenced from one sample in a study of T cell repertoires in cytomegalovirus infection. One entry per CDR3 protein, called by TCRdb with MiXCR from the reads. The sample holds about 150,000 distinct CDR3 sequences, around 24% seen once. Source material: PBMCs. These receptors were taken from a human donor in good health (CMV status not recorded). Some clones in this sample may be carry-over from other donors' samples.

This clonotype was observed many times. This sequence joins TRBV7-2 and TRBJ1-6; no definite D call. The germline V gene has CDR1 SGHTA and CDR2 FQGNSA. V lost 6 bases and J 9 bases, leaving 18 bases between the germline ends. CDR3 size: 15 residues. CDR3 coding DNA: TGTGCCAGCAGACTTAAGTTCGGGAAGGGTTCACCCCTCCACTTT. Translated: CASRLKFGKGSPLHF.

The J gene is TRBJ2-5, the V gene TRBV7-8; 12 bases are shared with TRBD2. This CDR3 is 15 amino acids long. Trimming took 5 bases from V and 5 from J; bases not matched to a gene: 6. Germline CDR1 and CDR2: SGHVS and FQNEAQ. CDR3 sequence: CASSTGLAGRETQYF. In DNA, the CDR3 is TGTGCCAGCAGCACGGGACTAGCGGGTCGTGAGACCCAGTACTTC.

This clonotype has only a few counts. The chain links TRBV7-9 to TRBJ2-7, with TRBD1 identical over 8 bases. Germline CDR1 and CDR2: SEHNR and FQNEAQ (reference sequence). The J segment lost 2 bases and the V segment lost 4 bases, leaving 4 bases of the junction unmatched. CDR3 size: 14 residues. This CDR3 is CASSSRDRTYEQYF. The CDR3 coding sequence is TGTGCCAGCAGCTCCCGGGACAGGACCTACGAGCAGTACTTC.

V is TRBV19 and J is TRBJ2-7; D gene ambiguous. The CDR3 has 14 residues. Germline V CDR1 and CDR2: LNHDA, SQIVND (reference sequence). Trimming removed 6 bases at V and 0 bases at J, with 12 bases between. The CDR3 protein is CASRKNQGSYEQYF. CDR3 DNA sequence: TGTGCCAGTAGGAAGAATCAAGGCTCCTACGAGCAGTACTTC.

This clonotype has only a few counts. The J gene is TRBJ1-2, the V gene TRBV5-5; D uncertain. The germline gives CDR1 SGHKS, CDR2 YYEKEE (reference sequence). With 8 bases removed from V and 5 bases from J, the gap between germline ends came to 13 bases. This CDR3 contains 12 residues. The DNA of the CDR3 is TGTGCCAGTGGTGACACCGTGTATGGCTACACCTTC. This gives the protein CASGDTVYGYTF.

This chain links TRBV5-1 with TRBJ1-5; a weak D match, TRBD1 (5 bases). The V end lost 4 bases, the J end lost 9 bases, and 23 bases lay between the germline ends. CDR3 length equals 16 residues. From germline, CDR1 is SGHRS and CDR2 YFSETQ. The CDR3 sequence is CASSVLRDRAQWPQHF. The CDR3 coding sequence is TGCGCCAGCAGCGTACTCCGGGACCGCGCACAATGGCCCCAGCATTTT.

This clonotype was detected a few times. CDR3 amino acids: CASSRPGSLSGNTIYF. The CDR3 region has the DNA TGTGCCAGCAGCAGACCCGGCAGCCTCTCTGGAAACACCATATATTTT. This chain uses TRBV7-2 with TRBJ1-3; no definite D call. V gave up 5 bases and J gave up 0 bases, with 14 bases separating them. Looked up from germline, CDR1 is SGHTA and CDR2 is FQGNSA. The CDR3 runs to 16 residues.

This clonotype was counted at least ten times. The rearrangement joins TRBV7-8 to TRBJ2-5; D unresolved. Trimming removed 4 bases from V and 3 bases from J, with 3 bases in between. The CDR3 length is 11 residues. From germline, CDR1 is SGHVS and CDR2 FQNEAQ. The CDR3 sequence is CASSSEETQYF. CDR3 in DNA: TGTGCCAGCAGCTCGGAAGAGACCCAGTACTTC.

This clonotype appeared a few times. The chain recombines TRBV5-6 with TRBJ1-1; no clear D. Germline lookup yields CDR1 SGHDT and CDR2 YYEEEE. The CDR3 runs to 11 residues. Trimming cost V 2 bases and J 6 bases, with 5 bases left between them. DNA for the CDR3: TGTGCCAGCAGCTTTAGGGCTGAAGCTTTCTTT. Encoded protein: CASSFRAEAFF.

DNA for the CDR3: TGCGCCAGCAGCCAAGGGGCGGGGAGTTACACTGAAGCTTTCTTT. This gives the protein CASSQGAGSYTEAFF. The V and J genes are TRBV4-1 and TRBJ1-1, with D uncertain. Germline V lookup: CDR1 MGHRA, CDR2 YSYEKL. V lost 1 base and J 3 bases, leaving 12 bases between the germline ends. The CDR3 length is 15 residues.

The J gene is TRBJ2-7, the V gene TRBV7-8; D is unclear. Germline-derived CDR1 and CDR2 are SGHVS and FQNEAQ. This CDR3 has 14 amino acids. V lost 2 bases, J lost 4 bases, and 12 bases lay in between. The CDR3 sequence: CASSLTPSSYEQYF. DNA of the CDR3: TGTGCCAGCAGCTTAACCCCCAGCTCGTACGAGCAGTACTTC.

The rearrangement uses TRBV20-1 and TRBJ2-1; 9 bases agree with TRBD2. V lost 6 bases, J lost 3 bases, and 3 bases stayed unmatched. The germline V gene has CDR1 DFQATT and CDR2 SNEGSKA (reference sequence). This CDR3 has 13 amino acids. This CDR3 is CSALAGLYNEQFF. The DNA for the CDR3 is TGCAGTGCGCTAGCGGGACTCTACAATGAGCAGTTCTTC.

The chain employs TRBV6-5 and TRBJ1-2; D remains unclear. CDR3 length equals 13 residues. With 0 bases removed from V and 2 bases from J, the gap between germline ends came to 4 bases. Germline assignment: CDR1 MNHEY and CDR2 SVGAGI. For the CDR3, the DNA is TGTGCCAGCAGTTACTCGGCCAACTATGGCTACACCTTC. Translated: CASSYSANYGYTF.

In this sample, this clonotype turned up a few times. The gene calls are TRBV5-1 and TRBJ2-5; D is undetermined. The CDR3 runs to 15 residues. Germline V gives CDR1 SGHRS, CDR2 YFSETQ. Trimming pared 0 bases from V and 4 bases from J, leaving 13 bases between. CDR3 DNA: TGCGCCAGCAGCTTGGAAGGGATTGTTGGAGAGACCCAGTACTTC. Amino acids: CASSLEGIVGETQYF.

This chain uses TRBV29-1 with TRBJ2-2, with a weak D call TRBD2 (6 bases). In germline, CDR1 is SQVTM, CDR2 ANQGSEA. V was clipped by 4 bases and J by 6 bases, with 12 bases between them. The CDR3 runs to 13 residues. The CDR3 loop is CSVAGLVAGELFF. CDR3 bases: TGCAGCGTTGCGGGACTGGTTGCCGGGGAGCTGTTTTTT.

As to this clonotype: Being one base from a much bigger clone, this may be a read error. The missing conserved phenylalanine or tryptophan at the end of this CDR3 makes a read error likely. The CDR3 is CASSLSGVYTEAFS. The CDR3 DNA reads as TGTGCCAGCAGTTTAAGCGGAGTGTACACTGAAGCTTTCTCT. The chain couples TRBV28 to TRBJ1-1; no firm D call. The length of the CDR3 is 14 residues. The V gene's germline CDR1 is MDHEN and CDR2 SYDVKM. Trimming removed 2 bases at V and 3 bases at J, with 10 bases between.

V usage is TRBV7-6 and J usage is TRBJ1-1, with 9 bases lining up with TRBD1. The CDR3 contains 15 residues. J gave up 4 bases and V 5 bases, and 8 bases lay outside the gene matches. The V gene's germline CDR1 is SGHVS and CDR2 FNYEAQ. The CDR3, as DNA: TGTGCCAGCAGCCTAACACAGGGGGCAGGCACTGAAGCTTTCTTT. Translated: CASSLTQGAGTEAFF.

The chain joins TRBV5-1 to TRBJ2-2; TRBD2 might be the D (5 bases). CDR3 size: 15 residues. The germline V gene encodes CDR1 SGHRS and CDR2 YFSETQ. The V end was cut by 4 bases, the J end by 6 bases, with 16 bases between. The CDR3 protein is CASSTGSPQAGELFF. Here the CDR3 DNA reads TGCGCCAGCAGCACGGGATCCCCCCAGGCCGGGGAGCTGTTTTTT.

Details on this clonotype: At one end the junction does not follow the germline gene, possibly because of a read error. The chain recombines TRBV7-2 with TRBJ2-7; a weak D match, TRBD2 (6 bases). This CDR3 spans 14 amino acids. Germline assignment: CDR1 SGHTA and CDR2 FQGNSA. The CDR3 here is CASSLGTASHEQYF. Written as DNA, the CDR3 is TGTGCCAGCAGCTTGGGGACTGCCTCCCACGAGCAGTACTTC.

This clonotype has only a few counts. The chain recombines TRBV29-1 with TRBJ1-2; no reliable D call. This CDR3 contains 12 residues. V lost 3 bases and J 4 bases, leaving 9 bases between the germline ends. Per the germline V gene, CDR1 is SQVTM and CDR2 is ANQGSEA. The CDR3 nucleotides read TGCAGCGTTGATGCAGAACCCTATGGCTACACCTTC. Amino acid sequence: CSVDAEPYGYTF. Drawing the rest from reference TRBV29-1 and TRBJ1-2, the complete variable domain is SAVISQKPSRDICQRGTSLTIQCQVDSQVTMMFWYRQQPGQSLTLIATANQGSEATYESGFVIDKFPISRPNLTFSTLTVSNMSPEDSSIYLCSVDAEPYGYTFGSGTRLTVV.

V usage is TRBV7-3 and J usage is TRBJ2-7, with D tentatively TRBD2 (7 bases). The CDR3 runs to 15 residues. The germline V and J ends were trimmed by 5 bases and 3 bases, with 17 bases remaining between them. Per the germline V gene, CDR1 is SGHTA and CDR2 is FQGTGA. The CDR3 sequence is CASSPSAGAHYEQYF. CDR3 DNA: TGTGCCAGCAGCCCCTCGGCGGGGGCTCACTACGAGCAGTACTTC.

A few counts support this clonotype. The V call is TRBV28, the J call TRBJ2-5; a weak D match, TRBD1 (6 bases). CDR1 and CDR2 (germline): MDHEN, SYDVKM. The CDR3 sequence is 14 residues long. V lost 5 bases and J 0 bases, leaving 10 bases between the germline ends. The CDR3 here is CASSPQGYQETQYF. CDR3 DNA: TGTGCCAGCAGTCCTCAGGGGTACCAAGAGACCCAGTACTTC.

The chain couples TRBV28 to TRBJ2-1; no reliable D call. Germline lookup yields CDR1 MDHEN and CDR2 SYDVKM. This CDR3 is built from 15 residues. V shed 6 bases and J shed 2 bases, with 14 bases lying between them. CDR3 sequence: CASSILALTYNEQFF. The CDR3 DNA reads TGTGCCAGCAGCATCTTGGCCCTTACCTACAATGAGCAGTTCTTC. Complete variable domain (other parts from reference TRBV28 and TRBJ2-1): DVKVTQSSRYLVKRTGEKVFLECVQDMDHENMFWYRQDPGLGLRLIYFSYDVKMKEKGDIPEGYSVSREKKERFSLILESASTNQTSMYLCASSILALTYNEQFFGPGTRLTVL.

This clonotype is a singleton in its sample. V usage is TRBV19 and J usage is TRBJ2-2, with D maybe TRBD2 (7 bases). Germline V gives CDR1 LNHDA, CDR2 SQIVND (reference sequence). The CDR3 is 20 residues long. Deletions cut 6 bases from V and 1 base from J, with 27 bases between. The chain's CDR3 is CASSPLGHGLGGRNTGELFF. The CDR3 nucleotides read TGTGCCAGTAGCCCCCTGGGACATGGACTGGGGGGGCGGAACACCGGGGAGCTGTTTTTT. The full variable domain, in which reference TRBV19 and TRBJ2-2 provide the parts outside the CDR3, is DGGITQSPKYLFRKEGQNVTLSCEQNLNHDAMYWYRQDPGQGLRLIYYSQIVNDFQKGDIAEGYSVSREKKESFPLTVTSAQKNPTAFYLCASSPLGHGLGGRNTGELFFGEGSRLTVL.

The V call is TRBV11-2, the J call TRBJ2-7; 9 bases map to TRBD2. CDR3 size: 14 residues. V was clipped by 1 base and J by 6 bases; unmatched bases: 4. Germline V gene sequence: CDR1 SGHAT, CDR2 FQNNGV. The CDR3 DNA follows: TGTGCCAGCAGCTTAGGGGCGGGAGGGGCCGAGCAGTACTTC. Protein sequence: CASSLGAGGAEQYF. The full variable domain, its missing parts supplied by reference TRBV11-2 and TRBJ2-7, is EAGVAQSPRYKIIEKRQSVAFWCNPISGHATLYWYQQILGQGPKLLIQFQNNGVVDDSQLPKDRFSAERLKGVDSTLKIQPAKLEDSAVYLCASSLGAGGAEQYFGPGTRLTVT.